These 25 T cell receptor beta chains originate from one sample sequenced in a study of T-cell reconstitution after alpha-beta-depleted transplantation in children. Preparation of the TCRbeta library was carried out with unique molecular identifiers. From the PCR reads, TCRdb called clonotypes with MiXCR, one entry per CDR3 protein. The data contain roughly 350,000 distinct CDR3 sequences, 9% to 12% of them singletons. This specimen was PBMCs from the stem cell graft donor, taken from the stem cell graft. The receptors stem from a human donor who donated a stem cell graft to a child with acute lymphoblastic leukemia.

CDR3 region: CASSSIPGTSYGYTF. The CDR3 nucleotides read TGTGCCAGCAGTTCTATCCCCGGGACGTCCTATGGCTACACCTTC. The gene calls are TRBV2 and TRBJ1-2; D is possibly TRBD1 (5 bases). Looked up from germline, CDR1 is SNHLY and CDR2 is FYNNEI. The CDR3 loop spans 15 amino acids. Trimming pared 5 bases from V and 4 bases from J, leaving 17 bases between.

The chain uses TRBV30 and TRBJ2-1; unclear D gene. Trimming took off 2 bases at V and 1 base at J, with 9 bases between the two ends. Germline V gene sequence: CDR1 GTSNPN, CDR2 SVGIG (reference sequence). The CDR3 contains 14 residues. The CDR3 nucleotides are TGTGCCTGGAGTTCCCCGGAGTCCTACAATGAGCAGTTCTTC. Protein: CAWSSPESYNEQFF. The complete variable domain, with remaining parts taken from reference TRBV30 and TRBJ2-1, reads SQTIHQWPATLVQPVGSPLSLECTVEGTSNPNLYWYRQAAGRGLQLLFYSVGIGQISSEVPQNLSASRPQDRQFILSSKKLLLSDSGFYLCAWSSPESYNEQFFGPGTRLTVL.

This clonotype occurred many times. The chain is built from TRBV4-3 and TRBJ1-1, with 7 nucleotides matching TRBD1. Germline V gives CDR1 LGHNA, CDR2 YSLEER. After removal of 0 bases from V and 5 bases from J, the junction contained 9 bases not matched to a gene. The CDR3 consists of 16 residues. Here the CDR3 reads CASSQDAQGGGTEAFF. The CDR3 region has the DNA TGCGCCAGCAGCCAAGATGCGCAGGGGGGAGGGACTGAAGCTTTCTTT.

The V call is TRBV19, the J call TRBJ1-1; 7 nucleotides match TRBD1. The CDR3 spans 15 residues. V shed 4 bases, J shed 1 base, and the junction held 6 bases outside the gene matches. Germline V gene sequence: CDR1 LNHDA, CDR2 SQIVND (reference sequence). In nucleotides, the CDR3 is TGTGCCAGTAGTAGCAGACGGACAGGGAACACTGAAGCTTTCTTT. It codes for CASSSRRTGNTEAFF.

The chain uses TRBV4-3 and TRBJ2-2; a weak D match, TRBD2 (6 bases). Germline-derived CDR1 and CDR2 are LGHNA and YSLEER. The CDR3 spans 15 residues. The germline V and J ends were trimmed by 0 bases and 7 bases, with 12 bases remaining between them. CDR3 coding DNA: TGCGCCAGCAGCCAAGAGGCGGGGTCTGGCGGGGAGCTGTTTTTT. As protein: CASSQEAGSGGELFF.

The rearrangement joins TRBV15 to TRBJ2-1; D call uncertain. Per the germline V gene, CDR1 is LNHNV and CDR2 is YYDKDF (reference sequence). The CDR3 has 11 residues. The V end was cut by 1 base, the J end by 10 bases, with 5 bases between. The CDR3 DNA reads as TGTGCCACCAGCAGAGCTAGGGAGCAGTTCTTC. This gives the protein CATSRAREQFF.

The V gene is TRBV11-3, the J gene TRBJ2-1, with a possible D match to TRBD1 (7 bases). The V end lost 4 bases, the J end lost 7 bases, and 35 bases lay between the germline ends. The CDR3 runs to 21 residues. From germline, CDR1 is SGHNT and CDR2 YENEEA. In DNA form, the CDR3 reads TGTGCCAGCAGCTCCCCCTATGGCGGCGGGCGGATGAACAGGGGAGGAAATGAGCAGTTCTTC. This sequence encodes CASSSPYGGGRMNRGGNEQFF.

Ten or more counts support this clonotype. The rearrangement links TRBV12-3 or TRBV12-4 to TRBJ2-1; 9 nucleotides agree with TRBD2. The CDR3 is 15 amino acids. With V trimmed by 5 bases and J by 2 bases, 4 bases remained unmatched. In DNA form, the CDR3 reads TGTGCCAGCAGTATTAGCGGGAGCACCTACAATGAGCAGTTCTTC. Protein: CASSISGSTYNEQFF.

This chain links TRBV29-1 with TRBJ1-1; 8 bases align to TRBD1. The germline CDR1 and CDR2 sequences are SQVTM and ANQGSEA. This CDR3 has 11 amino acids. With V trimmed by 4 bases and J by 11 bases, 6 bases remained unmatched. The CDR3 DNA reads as TGCAGCGTTGTTCAGGGGGCGTTTGCTTTCTTT. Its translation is CSVVQGAFAFF.

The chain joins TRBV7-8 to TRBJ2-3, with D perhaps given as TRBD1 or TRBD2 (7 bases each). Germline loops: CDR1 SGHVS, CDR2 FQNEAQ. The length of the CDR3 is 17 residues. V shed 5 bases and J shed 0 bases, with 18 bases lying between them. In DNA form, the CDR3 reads TGTGCCAGCAGCATCCCCCGCAGGGGGGGGAGCACAGATACGCAGTATTTT. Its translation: CASSIPRRGGSTDTQYF.

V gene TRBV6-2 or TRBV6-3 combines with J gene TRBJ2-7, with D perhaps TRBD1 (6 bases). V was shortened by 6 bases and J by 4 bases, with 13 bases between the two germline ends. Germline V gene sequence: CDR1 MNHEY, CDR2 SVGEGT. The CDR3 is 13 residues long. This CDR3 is CASRWTVSYEQYF. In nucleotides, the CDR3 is TGTGCCAGCAGGTGGACAGTATCATACGAGCAGTACTTC.

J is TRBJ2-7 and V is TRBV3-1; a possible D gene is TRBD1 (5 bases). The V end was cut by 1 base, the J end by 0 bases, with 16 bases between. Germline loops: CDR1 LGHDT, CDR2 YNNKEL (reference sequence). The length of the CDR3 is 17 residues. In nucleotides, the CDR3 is TGTGCCAGCAGCCAAGGCTGGGGCAGAACGATCTCCTACGAGCAGTACTTC. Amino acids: CASSQGWGRTISYEQYF.

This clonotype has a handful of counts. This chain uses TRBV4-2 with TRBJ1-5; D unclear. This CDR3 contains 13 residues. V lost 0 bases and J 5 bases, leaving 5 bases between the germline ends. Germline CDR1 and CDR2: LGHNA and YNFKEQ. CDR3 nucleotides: TGTGCCAGCAGCCAAGACGGTTATCAGCCCCAGCATTTT. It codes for CASSQDGYQPQHF.

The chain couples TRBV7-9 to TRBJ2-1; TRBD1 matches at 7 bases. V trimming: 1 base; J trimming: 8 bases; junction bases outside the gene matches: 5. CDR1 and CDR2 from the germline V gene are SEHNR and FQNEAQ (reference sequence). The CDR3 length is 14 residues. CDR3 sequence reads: CASSLGGGFDEQFF. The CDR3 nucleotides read TGTGCCAGCAGCTTAGGAGGGGGCTTCGATGAGCAGTTCTTC.

The CDR3 sequence: CASSVDTSNHNEQFF. The CDR3 bases are TGTGCCAGCAGCGTAGACACTAGCAATCACAATGAGCAGTTCTTC. V gene TRBV9 combines with J gene TRBJ2-1, with D perhaps TRBD2 (6 bases). Germline V gene data show CDR1 as SGDLS and CDR2 as YYNGEE. CDR3 length: 15 residues. Trimming took 0 bases from V and 5 from J, leaving 12 bases between them.

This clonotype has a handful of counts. The CDR3 spells CASSLLSPSTSERNEQFF. The CDR3 nucleotides are TGTGCCAGCAGTTTACTATCCCCCTCTACTAGCGAGAGGAATGAGCAGTTCTTC. The V and J genes are TRBV28 and TRBJ2-1, with TRBD2 identical over 7 bases. The germline V gene encodes CDR1 MDHEN and CDR2 SYDVKM. The CDR3 is made up of 18 amino acids. V gave up 2 bases and J gave up 7 bases; unmatched junction bases: 17.

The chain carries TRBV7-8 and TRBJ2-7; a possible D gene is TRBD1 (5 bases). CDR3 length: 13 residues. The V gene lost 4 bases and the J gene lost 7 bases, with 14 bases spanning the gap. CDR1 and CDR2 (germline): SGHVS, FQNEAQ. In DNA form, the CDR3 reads TGTGCCAGCAGCTCATCAGGGTTGGGGGAGCAGTACTTC. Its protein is CASSSSGLGEQYF.

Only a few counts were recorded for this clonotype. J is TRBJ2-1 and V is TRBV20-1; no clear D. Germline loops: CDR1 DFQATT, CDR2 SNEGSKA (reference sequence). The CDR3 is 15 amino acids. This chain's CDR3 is CSLNPWSGQWNEQFF. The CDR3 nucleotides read TGCAGCCTGAATCCCTGGTCAGGTCAATGGAATGAGCAGTTCTTC.

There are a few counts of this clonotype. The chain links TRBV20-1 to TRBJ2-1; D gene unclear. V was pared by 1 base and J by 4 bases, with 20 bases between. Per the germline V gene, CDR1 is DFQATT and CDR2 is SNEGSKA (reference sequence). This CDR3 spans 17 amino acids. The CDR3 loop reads CSARVPSIRDLYNEQFF. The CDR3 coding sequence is TGCAGTGCTAGAGTCCCGAGTATAAGAGACCTGTACAATGAGCAGTTCTTC.

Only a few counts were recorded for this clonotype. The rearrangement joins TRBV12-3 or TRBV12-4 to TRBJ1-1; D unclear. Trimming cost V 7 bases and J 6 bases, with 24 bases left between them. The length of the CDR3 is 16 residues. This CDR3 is CASIPVGGTWSAEAFF. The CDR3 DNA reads TGTGCCAGCATTCCCGTGGGAGGAACTTGGAGCGCTGAAGCTTTCTTT.

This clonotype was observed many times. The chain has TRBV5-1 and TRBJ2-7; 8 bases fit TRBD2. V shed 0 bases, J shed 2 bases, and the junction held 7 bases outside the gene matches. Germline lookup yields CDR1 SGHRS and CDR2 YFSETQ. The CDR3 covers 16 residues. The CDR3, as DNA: TGCGCCAGCAGCTTGGGAATGGGCGGGAGGACCTACGAGCAGTACTTC. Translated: CASSLGMGGRTYEQYF.

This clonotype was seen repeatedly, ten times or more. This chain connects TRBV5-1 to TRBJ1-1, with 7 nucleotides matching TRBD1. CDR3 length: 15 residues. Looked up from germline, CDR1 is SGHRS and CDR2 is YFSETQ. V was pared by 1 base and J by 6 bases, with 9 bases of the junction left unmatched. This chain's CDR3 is CASSLPATGDPEAFF. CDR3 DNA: TGCGCCAGCAGCTTGCCTGCAACAGGGGACCCTGAAGCTTTCTTT.

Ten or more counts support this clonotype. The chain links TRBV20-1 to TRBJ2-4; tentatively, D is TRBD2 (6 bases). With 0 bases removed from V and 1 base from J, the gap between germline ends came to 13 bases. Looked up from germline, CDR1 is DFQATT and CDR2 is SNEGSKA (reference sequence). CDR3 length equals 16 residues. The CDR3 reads CSARDGREAAKNIQYF. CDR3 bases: TGCAGTGCTAGAGATGGCAGGGAGGCGGCCAAAAACATTCAGTACTTC.

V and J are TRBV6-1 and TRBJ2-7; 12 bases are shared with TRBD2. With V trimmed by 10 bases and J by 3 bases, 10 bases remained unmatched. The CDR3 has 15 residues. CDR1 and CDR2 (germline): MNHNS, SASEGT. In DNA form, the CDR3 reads TGTGCCATCGGGACTAGCGGGTCCTACGTCTACGAGCAGTACTTC. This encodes CAIGTSGSYVYEQYF.

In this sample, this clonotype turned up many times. The chain's CDR3 is CASSLGGASYNEQFF. As DNA, the CDR3 is TGTGCCAGCAGCTTAGGTGGGGCCTCCTACAATGAGCAGTTCTTC. V gene TRBV7-3 combines with J gene TRBJ2-1, with a tentative D call TRBD1 (5 bases). CDR1 SGHTA and CDR2 FQGTGA come from the germline V gene. Between the trimmed V and J ends, which lost 2 bases and 0 bases, there was a span of 8 bases. CDR3 length equals 15 residues.